This entry features one TCR beta chain sequence. This clonotype was recorded a few times. Its antigen remains unidentified. One base away there is no much larger clone; base qualities are not given. The library was obtained by 5' RACE. Sequencing instrument: NextSeq 500. To correct for sequencing error and PCR bias, the TCR library protocol tagged individual cDNA molecules with unique molecular identifiers. Both TCR alpha and beta chains were sequenced, and tight co-correlation was observed between alpha and beta sequence abundances in each sample. In the authors' own workflow: V gene, J gene and CDR3 annotation of TCR sequences was performed with Decombinator V4. Expanded TCRs were defined as changing significantly between any two time points under a Poisson model with p below 0.0001. TCR abundances were normalised to the total number of TCRs sequenced per sample and were expressed as counts per million. TRAV1-2 paired with TRAJ12, TRAJ20 or TRAJ33 defined MAIT TCRs, while TRAV10 paired with TRAJ18 defined iNKT TCRs. VDJdb, accessed on 1 November 2021, was searched for TCRs annotated for CMV, EBV and SARS-CoV-2, and TCRs annotated for more than one antigen were excluded. Starting from the raw public reads, TCRdb applied fastp trimming at Q25, assembled clones with MiXCR and retained in-frame beta chains. Every CDR3 protein is listed once, alongside the most common genes and DNA of its rows. None of the V and J calls come from the authors' own analysis; TCRdb made them. The sample includes over 55,000 distinct CDR3 sequences, with roughly 12% observed a single time. The ten largest clonotypes hold roughly 2.5% of the sample.

The data originate from a study of early T cells in non-severe SARS-CoV-2 infection (dated by TCRdb to the early 2020s). General notes on the study: Because TCR sequencing relied on bulk RNA taken from unsorted whole blood, pairing of alpha and beta chains was not possible. Broader findings and caveats from the paper: VDJdb matching was skewed toward anti-spike CD8 responses and likely underestimated virus-specific expansions by missing private and CD4 specificities.

Including cysteine and phenylalanine, the CDR3 has 13 amino acids. This entry keeps only the CDR3 DNA: 39 bases, framed from base 1. At the junction V is shortened by 7 bases and J by 8 bases, with 17 bases in between. This was a case-control study nested in a cohort of healthcare workers in London, UK, who had nasopharyngeal swab PCR tests and blood samples taken every week. Between 23 and 31 March 2020, the week of the UK lockdown, healthcare workers were enrolled and then followed up weekly for as long as 16 weeks. The sequence was collected from an adult who was a healthcare worker with PCR-confirmed SARS-CoV-2 infection or an uninfected control (not recorded which). The chain joins TRBV12-3 or TRBV12-4 to TRBJ1-1; the D gene is not confidently resolved. The source was whole blood, collected at baseline. The CDR3 in this case is CASIRARAAEAFF. The sequenced DNA: TGTGCCAGCATCCGGGCGAGGGCAGCCGAAGCTTTCTTT.